Shown below are 4 T cell receptor beta chains from a single sample sequenced in a study of Ad26.COV2.S vaccination and SARS-CoV-2 variants. The treatment here: roughly 19 received Ad26.COV2.S at low or high dose, single or two shots; a few received placebo; per-sample allocation not given. Repertoires come from day 63 after the first vaccine or placebo injection. Here immunoSEQ multiplex PCR was the method, and the copy in TCRdb shows in-frame clones only, minus some. The sample carries a few hundred thousand clones, more than 75% recorded once. Specimen: peripheral blood, collected in a trial of Ad26.COV2.S vaccine versus placebo. These receptor sequences come from a person aged 18-60 years who received the Ad26.COV2.S COVID-19 vaccine or a placebo.

J is TRBJ2-7 and V is TRBV9; TRBD2 aligns across 8 bases. The junction had 3 bases not matched to a gene; V was cut back by 4 bases and J by 0 bases. Germline lookup yields CDR1 SGDLS and CDR2 YYNGEE. This CDR3 region has 14 residues. CDR3 nucleotide sequence: TGTGCCAGCAGCCGGGAGGGTAGCTCCTACGAGCAGTACTTC. Its translation is CASSREGSSYEQYF. The whole variable domain, filled in from reference TRBV9 and TRBJ2-7, reads DSGVTQTPKHLITATGQRVTLRCSPRSGDLSVYWYQQSLDQGLQFLIQYYNGEERAKGNILERFSAQQFPDLHSELNLSSLELGDSALYFCASSREGSSYEQYFGPGTRLTVT.

The chain employs TRBV7-4 and TRBJ1-2, with 7 nucleotides matching TRBD1. This CDR3 comprises 14 residues. The V gene's germline CDR1 is SGHVT and CDR2 SQSDAQ. V trimming: 0 bases; J trimming: 7 bases; junction bases outside the gene matches: 5. CDR3 loop: CASSLAQGERGYTF. The CDR3 bases are TGTGCCAGCAGCTTAGCGCAGGGGGAACGTGGCTACACCTTC.

The rearrangement joins TRBV19 to TRBJ2-7, with a possible D match to TRBD2 (6 bases). The V end was cut by 0 bases, the J end by 3 bases, with 9 bases between. The germline V gene encodes CDR1 LNHDA and CDR2 SQIVND (reference sequence). The length of the CDR3 is 14 residues. CDR3 sequence reads: CASSIDLGGYEQYF. The CDR3, as DNA: TGTGCCAGTAGTATAGATTTGGGAGGCTACGAGCAGTACTTC.

The V call is TRBV9, the J call TRBJ2-6; D call uncertain. Deletions cut 0 bases from V and 2 bases from J, with 3 bases between. The CDR3 has 14 residues. Germline CDR1 and CDR2: SGDLS and YYNGEE. CDR3 in DNA: TGTGCCAGCAGCGTAGTTCCTGGGGCCAACGTCCTGACTTTC. Protein product: CASSVVPGANVLTF.